The 9 T cell receptor beta chains below come from one sample, sequenced in a study of post-analysis software for immune sequencing data. Findings and limits, study-wide: Five or six TRBV segments, TRBV5-6, TRBV5-1 and TRBV20-1 among them, were found more frequent in patients than controls.

Carried by the TCR beta cDNA libraries were unique molecular identifiers. TCRdb reanalysed the PCR reads using MiXCR and keeps one entry per CDR3 protein. The table shows fewer than 550,000 distinct CDR3 sequences, with approximately 31% occurring only once. These receptors' antigens are unknown. Specimen: blood. Receptors originate from a girl aged 2-17 years with multiple sclerosis.

The genes are TRBV20-1 and TRBJ1-5, with D hard to call. V lost 0 bases and J lost 6, with 15 bases in between. The length of the CDR3 is 15 residues. The V gene's germline CDR1 is DFQATT and CDR2 SNEGSKA (reference sequence). The CDR3 nucleotides are TGCAGTGCTAGAGATGGAGGGTCGGTAGCTCAGCCCCAGCATTTT. Its translation is CSARDGGSVAQPQHF.

The chain is built from TRBV5-1 and TRBJ1-2, with a tentative D call TRBD1 (6 bases). V dropped 0 bases and J dropped 6 bases, with 12 bases sitting between them. CDR3 size: 14 residues. CDR1 is SGHRS and CDR2 is YFSETQ in the germline V gene. In DNA, the CDR3 is TGCGCCAGCAGCTTGGGCCCAGGGGATGATGGCTACACCTTC. Residues: CASSLGPGDDGYTF.

The gene calls are TRBV5-1 and TRBJ1-1; 11 nucleotides agree with TRBD1. Looked up from germline, CDR1 is SGHRS and CDR2 is YFSETQ. This CDR3 comprises 15 residues. After removal of 0 bases from V and 3 bases from J, the junction contained 1 base not matched to a gene. This chain's CDR3 is CASSLAGQGDTEAFF. Written as DNA, the CDR3 is TGCGCCAGCAGCTTGGCGGGACAGGGGGACACTGAAGCTTTCTTT.

The chain is built from TRBV11-2 and TRBJ1-1, with D perhaps matching TRBD1 (5 bases). Deletions cut 5 bases from V and 1 base from J, with 14 bases between. Per germline, CDR1 SGHAT and CDR2 FQNNGV. CDR3 length equals 15 residues. CDR3 protein: CASSRGVRGNTEAFF. In DNA, the CDR3 is TGTGCCAGCAGCCGGGGGGTTCGGGGGAACACTGAAGCTTTCTTT.

This clonotype was recorded a few times. J is TRBJ1-2 and V is TRBV20-1; 7 bases are a match to TRBD1. Per germline, CDR1 DFQATT and CDR2 SNEGSKA (reference sequence). With 7 bases clipped from V and 0 bases from J, the junction kept 14 bases outside the gene matches. The CDR3 runs to 16 residues. CDR3 coding DNA: TGCAGTGTCTCGGGACAGACAACGTCTCCTAACTATGGCTACACCTTC. The encoded protein is CSVSGQTTSPNYGYTF.

V gene TRBV4-1 combines with J gene TRBJ1-1, with D possibly matching TRBD1 (6 bases). The CDR3 totals 15 residues. Trimming cost V 8 bases and J 0 bases, with 16 bases left between them. CDR1 and CDR2 from the germline V gene are MGHRA and YSYEKL. CDR3 sequence (DNA): TGCGCCAGCCGAAAGGGGGGCGGGATGAACACTGAAGCTTTCTTT. Amino acids: CASRKGGGMNTEAFF.

The CDR3 is CASSAAEGGIQYF. The CDR3 nucleotides are TGTGCCAGCAGTGCGGCAGAGGGGGGCATTCAGTACTTC. V and J are TRBV2 and TRBJ2-4; tentatively, D is TRBD1 or TRBD2 (6 bases each). The CDR3 has 13 amino acids. Germline V CDR1 and CDR2: SNHLY, FYNNEI. Trimming stripped 4 bases from V and 9 bases from J, with 13 bases between.

The chain employs TRBV6-1 and TRBJ1-5; D not resolved. Trimming left V 7 bases short and J 4 bases short, with 11 bases between. This CDR3 is 13 amino acids long. Germline CDR1 MNHNS, CDR2 SASEGT. CDR3 nucleotide sequence: TGTGCCAGCACAAGCAATTCGAATCAGCCCCAGCATTTT. Its translation is CASTSNSNQPQHF.

This clonotype was detected a few times. J is TRBJ2-5 and V is TRBV19, with 11 nucleotides matching TRBD1. The CDR3 sequence is 15 residues long. CDR1 is LNHDA and CDR2 is SQIVND in the germline V gene (reference sequence). The V segment lost 5 bases and the J segment 5 bases; nucleotides outside the gene matches: 7. In DNA form, the CDR3 reads TGTGCCAGTAGTCCCAGGACAGGGGGCGCGGAGACCCAGTACTTC. Amino acids: CASSPRTGGAETQYF.